This T cell receptor beta chain was obtained from a study of blood T cell repertoires in COVID-19 (dated by TCRdb to 2018 to 2021). In the study overall: Collaborator samples came from the United States, Italy and Spain and covered acute and convalescent phases of COVID-19. The material from the prospective study consisted of cDNA or gDNA derived from T cells, B-cell-depleted T cells, or PBMCs. The dataset comprised deeply sampled blood TCRbeta repertoires from subjects exposed to, actively infected with, or recovered from COVID-19. The repertoires were released in a freely available public database intended as a resource for research on the immune response to SARS-CoV-2. Samples were obtained from the ongoing ImmuneRACE study (first 160 participants) and from 1,254 subjects provided by 6 global collaborators. Nearly every sample came with metadata listing a de-identified subject ID, COVID-19 status, age in years and sex. Where HLA class I and class II types were available, the types were taken from metadata supplied by the sample provider, not from assay-based typing.

Collaborating institutions collected whole blood in K2EDTA tubes following their own protocols. Collaborator samples were shipped for TCRbeta analysis as frozen whole blood, isolated PBMCs, or DNA extracted from either sample type. The paper's findings and limits, for the study overall: How much clinical and demographic metadata was included differed by source and by participant, and the metadata was provided uncurated.

The immunoSEQ Assay, a bias-controlled multiplex PCR, was used to amplify TCRbeta CDR3 regions from genomic DNA. As for how the authors treated the data: The number of nucleated cells in each sample was estimated from the amplification of reference gene primers within the assay. To quantify the absolute abundance of each unique TCRbeta CDR3 rearrangement, sequence reads were collapsed and filtered. For each sample, productive Simpson clonality was calculated as the square root of Simpson's diversity index over productive rearrangements. Not all clones reach the TCRdb copy of this immuneACCESS table, which keeps in-frame sequences only. Checked studies attribute under half of the gap to unresolved V genes and leave the rest unexplained. That table is the source of V, J and clone size, and D and trimming were worked out from the DNA. The sample records about 41,000 clones, 65% to 85% of which are singletons. The ten largest make up 35% to 45% of the sample.

Regarding this clone: This clone's antigen is unknown. Per-nucleotide qualities are absent, and no much larger clonotype sits a single base away.

Material for sequencing was peripheral blood. The sequence derives from a woman older than 75 with active or convalescent COVID-19.

The DNA is as follows: TGTGCCAGTAGTGGGCAGGCTGGATTGGGTGAAGCTTTCTTT. This is translated as CASSGQAGLGEAFF. The chain is encoded by TRBV19 joined to TRBJ1-1; no D gene can be assigned with confidence. Reading the germline V gene (reference sequence) gives CDR1 LNHDA and CDR2 SQIVND. At the junction V is shortened by 5 bases and J by 7 bases, with 17 bases in between. The CDR3 measures 14 amino acids from cysteine to phenylalanine. The retained sequence is limited to the CDR3, 42 bases, with the frame set at the first base. Supplemented by the reference TRBV19 and TRBJ1-1 proteins around the CDR3, the complete variable domain is DGGITQSPKYLFRKEGQNVTLSCEQNLNHDAMYWYRQDPGQGLRLIYYSQIVNDFQKGDIAEGYSVSREKKESFPLTVTSAQKNPTAFYLCASSGQAGLGEAFFGQGTRLTVV.